The rows below give T cell receptor beta chains drawn from one sample of a study of cytomegalovirus exposure and HLA in healthy donors. The table came from immunoSEQ multiplex PCR; TCRdb's copy has only in-frame clones and leaves some out. The table records some 110,000 clones, approximately 65% of them present only once. The sequenced sample consisted of PBMCs. The receptors shown here come from a man in his late teens or twenties in good health and CMV-seronegative. Both conserved end residues are part of each CDR3. Each record gives: D gene, V gene, J gene, clone size, CDR3 protein, CDR3 DNA. A D gene is named only where the DNA matches it firmly. Clone size appears in some rows only: once, few, many, or a class for an expanded clone.

d_gene: TRBD1
v_gene: TRBV5-1
j_gene: TRBJ2-2
abundance: -
CDR3aa: CASSTRTGGASGELFF
CDR3nt: TGCGCCAGCAGCACGAGGACAGGGGGCGCTTCCGGGGAGCTGTTTTTT

d_gene: TRBD1
v_gene: TRBV7-9
j_gene: TRBJ1-2
abundance: -
CDR3aa: CASTESGTGYGYTF
CDR3nt: TGTGCCAGCACCGAGAGCGGGACAGGGTATGGCTACACCTTC

d_gene: -
v_gene: TRBV27
j_gene: TRBJ1-1
abundance: -
CDR3aa: CASTRLGDMSITEAFF
CDR3nt: TGTGCCAGCACTAGACTGGGGGACATGAGTATCACTGAAGCTTTCTTT

d_gene: TRBD1
v_gene: TRBV30
j_gene: TRBJ1-1
abundance: -
CDR3aa: CAWSDPTGRAFF
CDR3nt: TGTGCCTGGAGTGACCCGACAGGGCGGGCTTTCTTT

d_gene: -
v_gene: TRBV5-1
j_gene: TRBJ2-5
abundance: -
CDR3aa: CASSSVKTQYF
CDR3nt: TGCGCCAGCAGCTCGGTGAAGACCCAGTACTTC

d_gene: TRBD2
v_gene: TRBV10-3
j_gene: TRBJ2-7
abundance: -
CDR3aa: CAISDPGLTYEQYF
CDR3nt: TGTGCCATCAGCGACCCGGGACTAACCTACGAGCAGTACTTC

d_gene: TRBD1
v_gene: TRBV30
j_gene: TRBJ1-1
abundance: -
CDR3aa: CAWSVKQPGTGGGMGTEAFF
CDR3nt: TGTGCCTGGAGTGTAAAACAGCCCGGGACAGGGGGCGGAATGGGCACTGAAGCTTTCTTT

d_gene: -
v_gene: TRBV5-8
j_gene: TRBJ2-7
abundance: -
CDR3aa: CASSTGFTYEQYF
CDR3nt: TGTGCCAGCAGCACAGGGTTTACCTACGAGCAGTACTTC

d_gene: TRBD2
v_gene: TRBV25-1
j_gene: TRBJ2-5
abundance: few
CDR3aa: CASSEYGREAETQYF
CDR3nt: TGTGCCAGCAGTGAATATGGACGGGAGGCAGAGACCCAGTACTTC

d_gene: TRBD1
v_gene: TRBV30
j_gene: TRBJ2-7
abundance: -
CDR3aa: CAWQGAPYEQYF
CDR3nt: TGTGCCTGGCAGGGGGCCCCCTACGAGCAGTACTTC

d_gene: TRBD2
v_gene: TRBV5-6
j_gene: TRBJ2-1
abundance: -
CDR3aa: CASSSGLAGGDEQFF
CDR3nt: TGTGCCAGCAGCTCAGGACTAGCGGGAGGGGATGAGCAGTTCTTC

d_gene: TRBD1
v_gene: TRBV5-1
j_gene: TRBJ2-4
abundance: -
CDR3aa: CASSLDRGQNIQYF
CDR3nt: TGCGCCAGCAGCTTAGACAGGGGCCAAAACATTCAGTACTTC

d_gene: -
v_gene: TRBV29-1
j_gene: TRBJ1-2
abundance: few
CDR3aa: CSADYGYTF
CDR3nt: TGCAGCGCTGACTATGGCTACACCTTC

d_gene: TRBD2
v_gene: TRBV19
j_gene: TRBJ2-3
abundance: -
CDR3aa: CASSMGLTTQYF
CDR3nt: TGTGCCAGTAGTATGGGACTAACCACGCAGTATTTT

d_gene: TRBD2
v_gene: TRBV7-2
j_gene: TRBJ2-7
abundance: -
CDR3aa: CASSLGGLAGLYEQYF
CDR3nt: TGTGCCAGCAGCTTAGGGGGACTAGCGGGATTGTACGAGCAGTACTTC